Listed below are T cell receptor beta chains from one sample, sequenced in a study of CD8+CD57+ T cells in acquired aplastic anemia. One entry per CDR3 protein, called by TCRdb with MiXCR from the reads. The data contain some 240,000 distinct CDR3 sequences, 34% of them singletons. Sequences were obtained from sorted CD4+, CD8+, or CD8+CD57+ T cells (not recorded which) from PBMCs. Every receptor here comes from a human donor in good health, serving as a control. Both conserved end residues are part of each CDR3. A D gene is named only where the DNA matches it firmly. A row's size may be missing; if present it is once, few, many or a size class.

TGTGCCAGCAGTTATACGACAGGGGACTATGGCTACACCTTC | CASSYTTGDYGYTF | TRBV12-3/TRBV12-4 | TRBD1 | 14 | many | TRBJ1-2
TGTGCCAGCAGCTTTCGGGGGACTAACTATGGCTACACCTTC | CASSFRGTNYGYTF | TRBV6-5 | . | 14 | many | TRBJ1-2
TGTGCCAGCAGTGTCGGGGGGGGAGAGAATTCACCCCTCCACTTT | CASSVGGGENSPLHF | TRBV2 | . | 15 | medium-sized | TRBJ1-6
TGTGCCAGCAGTGACTGGCTACTCCTACTGGCGTACCAAGAGACCCAGTACTTC | CASSDWLLLLAYQETQYF | TRBV2 | . | 18 | many | TRBJ2-5
TGTGCCAGCAGTTACTCGAGGGGGTTTGACTATGGCTACACCTTC | CASSYSRGFDYGYTF | TRBV6-5 | . | 15 | . | TRBJ1-2
TGTGCCAGCAGCAGCATGGCCTCGGACAGGGGTAATGAAAAACTGTTTTTT | CASSSMASDRGNEKLFF | TRBV11-2 | TRBD1 | 17 | . | TRBJ1-4
TGCGCCAGCAGCGCGGGGGGGGCAGAAAAACTGTTTTTT | CASSAGGAEKLFF | TRBV5-1 | . | 13 | few | TRBJ1-4
TGTGCCAGCAGCTGCACAGGGAACACTGAAGCTTTCTTT | CASSCTGNTEAFF | TRBV5-5 | . | 13 | . | TRBJ1-1
TGTGCCAGCAGCGCCCAGACAGGGTACGAGCAGTACTTC | CASSAQTGYEQYF | TRBV7-2 | TRBD1 | 13 | many | TRBJ2-7
TGTGCCAGCAGCTTAAGGCCGGCGGGGGGGACAACAGACAATGAGCAGTTCTTC | CASSLRPAGGTTDNEQFF | TRBV7-2 | TRBD2 | 18 | . | TRBJ2-1
TGTGCCACCAGTGGATCCAGACCTACCTCTGGCTACACCTTC | CATSGSRPTSGYTF | TRBV24-1 | . | 14 | . | TRBJ1-2
TGCGCCAGCAGCTTGGGGTTGGGCTACGAGCAGTACTTC | CASSLGLGYEQYF | TRBV24-1 | . | 13 | . | TRBJ2-7